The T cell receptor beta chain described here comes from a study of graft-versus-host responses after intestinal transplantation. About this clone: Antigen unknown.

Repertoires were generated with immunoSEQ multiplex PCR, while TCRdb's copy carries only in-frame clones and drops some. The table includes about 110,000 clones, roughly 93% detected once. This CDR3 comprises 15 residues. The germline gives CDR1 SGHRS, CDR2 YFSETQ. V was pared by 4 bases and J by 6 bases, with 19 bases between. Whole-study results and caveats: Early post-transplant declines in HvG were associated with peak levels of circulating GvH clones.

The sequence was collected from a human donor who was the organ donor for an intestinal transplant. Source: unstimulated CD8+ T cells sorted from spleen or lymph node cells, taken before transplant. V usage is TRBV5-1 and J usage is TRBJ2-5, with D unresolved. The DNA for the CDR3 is TGCGCCAGCAGCGTACCCCGACCGGTCTATAAGACCCAGTACTTC. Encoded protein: CASSVPRPVYKTQYF.